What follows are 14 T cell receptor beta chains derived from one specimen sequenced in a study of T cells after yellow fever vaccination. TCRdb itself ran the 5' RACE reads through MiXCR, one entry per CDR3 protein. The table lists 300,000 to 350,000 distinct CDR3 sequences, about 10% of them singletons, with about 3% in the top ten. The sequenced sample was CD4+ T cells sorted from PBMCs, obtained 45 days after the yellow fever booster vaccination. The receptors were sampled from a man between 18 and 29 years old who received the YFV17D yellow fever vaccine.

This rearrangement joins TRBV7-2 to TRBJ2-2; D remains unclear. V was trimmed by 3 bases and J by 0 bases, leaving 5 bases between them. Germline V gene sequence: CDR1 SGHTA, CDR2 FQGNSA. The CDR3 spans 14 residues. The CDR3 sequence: CASSFTSNTGELFF. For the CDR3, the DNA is TGTGCCAGCAGCTTTACGTCGAACACCGGGGAGCTGTTTTTT.

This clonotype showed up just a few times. CDR3 sequence reads: CASSLVGTGGVETQYF. In DNA form, the CDR3 reads TGTGCCAGCAGCTTGGTAGGCACAGGGGGAGTAGAGACCCAGTACTTC. The chain recombines TRBV5-5 with TRBJ2-5, with 8 positions matching TRBD1. The germline CDR1 and CDR2 sequences are SGHKS and YYEKEE (reference sequence). With V trimmed by 0 bases and J by 4 bases, 8 bases remained unmatched. The CDR3 length is 16 residues.

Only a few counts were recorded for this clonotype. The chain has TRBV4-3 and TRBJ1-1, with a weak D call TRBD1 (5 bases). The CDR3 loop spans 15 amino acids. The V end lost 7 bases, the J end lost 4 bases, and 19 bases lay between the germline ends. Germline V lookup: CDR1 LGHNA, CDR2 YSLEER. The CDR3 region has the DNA TGCGCCAGCACCTTCGTGATCGGGGGAAGCACTGAAGCTTTCTTT. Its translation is CASTFVIGGSTEAFF.

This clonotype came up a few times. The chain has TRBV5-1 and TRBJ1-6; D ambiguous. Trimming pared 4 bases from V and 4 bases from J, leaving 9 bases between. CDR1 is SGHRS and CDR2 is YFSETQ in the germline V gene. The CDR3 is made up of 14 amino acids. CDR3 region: CASSPGIYNSPLHF. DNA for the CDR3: TGCGCCAGCAGCCCAGGAATTTATAATTCACCCCTCCACTTT.

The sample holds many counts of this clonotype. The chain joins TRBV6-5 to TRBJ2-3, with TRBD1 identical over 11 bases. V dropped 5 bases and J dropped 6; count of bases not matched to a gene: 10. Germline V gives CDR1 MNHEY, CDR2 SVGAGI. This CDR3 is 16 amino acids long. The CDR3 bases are TGTGCCAGCAGTCCACACGGGACAGGGGGAAGGGATACGCAGTATTTT. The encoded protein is CASSPHGTGGRDTQYF.

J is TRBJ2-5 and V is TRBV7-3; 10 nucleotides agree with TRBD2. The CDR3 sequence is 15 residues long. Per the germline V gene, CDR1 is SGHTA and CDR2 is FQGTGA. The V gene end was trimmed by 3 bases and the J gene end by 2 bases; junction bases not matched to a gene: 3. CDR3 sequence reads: CASSFGTSAQETQYF. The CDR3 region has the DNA TGTGCCAGCAGCTTTGGGACTAGCGCGCAAGAGACCCAGTACTTC.

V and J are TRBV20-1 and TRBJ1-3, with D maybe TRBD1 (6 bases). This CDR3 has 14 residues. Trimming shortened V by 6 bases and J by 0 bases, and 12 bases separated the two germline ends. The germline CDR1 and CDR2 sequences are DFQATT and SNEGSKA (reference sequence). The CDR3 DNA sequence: TGCAGTGCCTTAGGGGGAATCTCTGGAAACACCATATATTTT. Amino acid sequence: CSALGGISGNTIYF.

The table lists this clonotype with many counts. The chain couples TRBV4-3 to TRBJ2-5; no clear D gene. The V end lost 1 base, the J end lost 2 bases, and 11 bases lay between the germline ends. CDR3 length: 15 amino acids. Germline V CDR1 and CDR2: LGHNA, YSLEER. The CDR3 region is CASSQGKSRQETQYF. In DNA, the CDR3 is TGCGCCAGCAGCCAAGGCAAGAGCAGGCAAGAGACCCAGTACTTC.

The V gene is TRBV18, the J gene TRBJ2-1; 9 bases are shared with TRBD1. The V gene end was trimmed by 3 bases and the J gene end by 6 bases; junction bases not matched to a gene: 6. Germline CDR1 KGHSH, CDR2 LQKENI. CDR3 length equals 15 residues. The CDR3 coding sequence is TGTGCCAGCTCACCTAGGACAGGGGATATCAATGAGCAGTTCTTC. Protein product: CASSPRTGDINEQFF.

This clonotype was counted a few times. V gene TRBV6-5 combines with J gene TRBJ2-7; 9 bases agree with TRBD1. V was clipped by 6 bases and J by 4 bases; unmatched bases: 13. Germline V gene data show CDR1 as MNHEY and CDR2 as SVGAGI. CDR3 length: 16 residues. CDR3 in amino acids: CASSSTGTGSWYEQYF. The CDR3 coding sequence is TGTGCCAGCAGCTCGACTGGGACAGGGAGTTGGTACGAGCAGTACTTC.

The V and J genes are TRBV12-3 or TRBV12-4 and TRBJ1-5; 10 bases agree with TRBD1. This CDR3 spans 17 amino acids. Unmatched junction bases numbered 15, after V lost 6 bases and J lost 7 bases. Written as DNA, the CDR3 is TGTGCCAGCAGCCCTAGACAGGGGGCGGGGGTTGGACAGCCCCAGCATTTT. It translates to CASSPRQGAGVGQPQHF.

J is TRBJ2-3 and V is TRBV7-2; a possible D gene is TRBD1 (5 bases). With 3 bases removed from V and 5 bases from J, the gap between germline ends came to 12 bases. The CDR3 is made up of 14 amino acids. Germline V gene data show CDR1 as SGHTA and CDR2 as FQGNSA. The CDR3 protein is CASSFAQQGDTQYF. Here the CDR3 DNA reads TGTGCCAGCAGCTTTGCCCAGCAGGGAGATACGCAGTATTTT.

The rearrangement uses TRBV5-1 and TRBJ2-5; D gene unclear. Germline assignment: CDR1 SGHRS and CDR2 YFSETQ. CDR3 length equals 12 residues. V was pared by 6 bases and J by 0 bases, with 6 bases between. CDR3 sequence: CASKPDQETQYF. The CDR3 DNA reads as TGCGCCAGCAAGCCCGACCAAGAGACCCAGTACTTC.

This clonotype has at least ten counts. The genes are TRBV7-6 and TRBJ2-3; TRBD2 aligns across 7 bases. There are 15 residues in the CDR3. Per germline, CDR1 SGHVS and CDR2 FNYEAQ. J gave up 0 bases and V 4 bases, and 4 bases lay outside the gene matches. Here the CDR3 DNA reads TGTGCCAGCAGCTCCTCGGGGGGAAGCACAGATACGCAGTATTTT. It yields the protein CASSSSGGSTDTQYF.